Following are 32 T cell receptor beta chains from one sample sequenced in a study of control samples from healthy donors and cancer patients. Sequencing used immunoSEQ multiplex PCR; TCRdb keeps in-frame clones, though not all of them. This table has roughly 40,000 clones, roughly 90% appearing once. Sequencing input: blood. The receptors shown here come from a woman in her fifties or sixties in good health.

CDR3 DNA: TGCAGCGCTGGGGGCACAAGGAGCTACGAGCAGTACTTC. It is translated as CSAGGTRSYEQYF. This chain joins TRBV29-1 and TRBJ2-7, with D tentatively TRBD1 (6 bases). Trimming took 7 bases from V and 3 from J, leaving 16 bases between them. Germline V lookup: CDR1 SQVTM, CDR2 ANQGSEA. The CDR3 contains 13 residues.

The genes are TRBV7-6 and TRBJ2-7, with TRBD1 matching 8 bases. V trimming: 1 base; J trimming: 5 bases; junction bases outside the gene matches: 7. Germline lookup yields CDR1 SGHVS and CDR2 FNYEAQ. This CDR3 is 15 amino acids long. CDR3 loop: CASSLGQGATNEQYF. As DNA, the CDR3 is TGTGCCAGCAGCTTAGGCCAGGGGGCGACGAACGAGCAGTACTTC.

V and J are TRBV27 and TRBJ2-7; D is unclear. This CDR3 is 13 amino acids long. Between the trimmed V and J ends, which lost 4 bases and 6 bases, there was a span of 13 bases. Germline V gene sequence: CDR1 MNHEY, CDR2 SMNVEV (reference sequence). The CDR3 sequence is CASSSQPPREQYF. In DNA, the CDR3 is TGTGCCAGCAGTTCCCAACCCCCTCGCGAGCAGTACTTC.

This clone has just one count. The chain combines TRBV5-4 with TRBJ2-6; D is undetermined. The CDR3 covers 15 residues. V lost 4 bases and J lost 0, with 8 bases in between. CDR1 is SGHNT, CDR2 YYREEE, per germline (reference sequence). The chain's CDR3 is CASSNISSGANVLTF. The CDR3 DNA follows: TGTGCCAGCAGCAACATCTCCTCTGGGGCCAACGTCCTGACTTTC.

The chain links TRBV19 to TRBJ1-2; D is ambiguous. The V gene lost 7 bases and the J gene lost 5 bases, with 14 bases spanning the gap. The V gene's germline CDR1 is LNHDA and CDR2 SQIVND (reference sequence). The CDR3 is made up of 13 amino acids. CDR3 DNA sequence: TGTGCCAGTAACACGGAGGTTGGTTATGGCTACACCTTC. Protein: CASNTEVGYGYTF.

V is TRBV6-6 and J is TRBJ1-1, with D possibly matching TRBD1 (5 bases). The germline V gene has CDR1 MNHNY and CDR2 SVGAGI (reference sequence). V lost 6 bases and J lost 6, with 17 bases in between. The CDR3 is 14 residues long. The CDR3 sequence: CASSPVDGAPEAFF. The CDR3 DNA is TGTGCCAGCAGCCCTGTGGACGGGGCCCCTGAAGCTTTCTTT.

The chain carries TRBV24-1 and TRBJ1-5, with D possibly TRBD1 on 5 matching bases. V was trimmed by 3 bases and J by 6 bases, leaving 5 bases between them. From germline, CDR1 is KGHDR and CDR2 SFDVKD. This CDR3 has 12 residues. CDR3 region: CATSDQGQPQHF. Written as DNA, the CDR3 is TGTGCCACCAGTGATCAGGGTCAGCCCCAGCATTTT.

The CDR3: CASSYRGGGTEAFF. The CDR3 DNA reads TGTGCCAGCAGTTACAGGGGAGGGGGCACTGAAGCTTTCTTT. This chain connects TRBV5-6 to TRBJ1-1; 7 bases agree with TRBD1. This CDR3 region has 14 residues. Unmatched junction bases numbered 8, after V lost 5 bases and J lost 4 bases. Germline V gene lookup returns CDR1 SGHDT and CDR2 YYEEEE.

DNA for the CDR3: TGCGCCAGCAGCCAACAACTAGAGGATGAGCAGTTCTTC. Residues: CASSQQLEDEQFF. This chain connects TRBV4-3 to TRBJ2-1; a weak D match, TRBD2 (5 bases). The V end was cut by 2 bases, the J end by 8 bases, with 10 bases between. This CDR3 has 13 amino acids. Germline assignment: CDR1 LGHNA and CDR2 YSLEER.

The chain carries TRBV19 and TRBJ1-1; D gene uncertain. Trimming took 6 bases from V and 7 from J, leaving 18 bases between them. Per the germline V gene, CDR1 is LNHDA and CDR2 is SQIVND (reference sequence). The CDR3 extends over 14 amino acids. CDR3 DNA sequence: TGTGCCAGTAGCCTGGGAGAAAAAACCTATGAAGCTTTCTTT. Residues: CASSLGEKTYEAFF.

The chain couples TRBV3-1 (or the pseudogene TRBV3-2) to TRBJ1-2, with 8 bases that match TRBD1. Unmatched junction bases numbered 17, after V lost 5 bases and J lost 6 bases. Germline V gene lookup returns CDR1 LGHDT and CDR2 YNNKEL (reference sequence). There are 17 residues in the CDR3. DNA of the CDR3: TGTGCCAGCAGCTCACCCACAGGGGGGGGGCGTACCGATGGCTACACCTTC. Translation: CASSSPTGGGRTDGYTF.

This chain links TRBV6-2 or TRBV6-3 with TRBJ2-3; 10 nucleotides align to TRBD2. The CDR3 runs to 17 residues. Trimming at V came to 3 bases and at J to 2 bases, leaving 8 bases not matched to a gene. Germline CDR1 reads MNHEY; CDR2 reads SVGEGT. The CDR3 here is CASSYSTSGVVTDTQYF. The CDR3 DNA sequence: TGTGCCAGCAGTTATTCAACTAGCGGGGTCGTCACAGATACGCAGTATTTT.

This clone has only one observation. V is TRBV15 and J is TRBJ1-2; 11 bases are a match to TRBD1. CDR1 and CDR2 (germline): LNHNV, YYDKDF (reference sequence). V was clipped by 9 bases and J by 4 bases; unmatched bases: 4. The CDR3 has 13 amino acids. The CDR3 protein is CATKGQGVYGYTF. In DNA, the CDR3 is TGTGCCACGAAGGGACAGGGGGTCTATGGCTACACCTTC. Based on the CDR3 plus reference TRBV15 and TRBJ1-2, the full variable domain is DAMVIQNPRYQVTQFGKPVTLSCSQTLNHNVMYWYQQKSSQAPKLLFHYYDKDFNNEADTPDNFQSRRPNTSFCFLDIRSPGLGDTAMYLCATKGQGVYGYTFGSGTRLTVV.

This chain joins TRBV24-1 and TRBJ2-3; 7 nucleotides align to TRBD2. V shed 5 bases and J 1 base; nucleotides not matched to a gene: 8. Germline CDR1 is KGHDR and CDR2 is SFDVKD. The CDR3 runs 16 residues. The CDR3 protein is CATSGPRGEGTDTQYF. The CDR3 region has the DNA TGTGCCACCAGTGGTCCACGGGGGGAGGGCACAGATACGCAGTATTTT.

The chain links TRBV12-5 to TRBJ1-2, with D hard to call. The CDR3 totals 11 residues. Trimming pared 5 bases from V and 11 bases from J, leaving 12 bases between. Germline CDR1 and CDR2: LGHNT and FRNRAP. CDR3 sequence: CASGPPGSYTF. DNA of the CDR3: TGTGCTAGTGGTCCTCCCGGGAGTTACACCTTC.

V and J are TRBV28 and TRBJ1-1; D call uncertain. This CDR3 spans 12 amino acids. CDR1 and CDR2 from the germline V gene are MDHEN and SYDVKM. V lost 6 bases and J lost 7, with 12 bases in between. CDR3 coding DNA: TGTGCCAGCAGAGGACCCGGGAATGAAGCTTTCTTT. Amino acids: CASRGPGNEAFF. Full variable domain (outside the CDR3, taken from reference TRBV28 and TRBJ1-1): DVKVTQSSRYLVKRTGEKVFLECVQDMDHENMFWYRQDPGLGLRLIYFSYDVKMKEKGDIPEGYSVSREKKERFSLILESASTNQTSMYLCASRGPGNEAFFGQGTRLTVV.

The V and J genes are TRBV5-1 and TRBJ2-7; tentatively, D is TRBD1 (5 bases). The CDR3 contains 15 residues. Germline V gene sequence: CDR1 SGHRS, CDR2 YFSETQ. Trimming shortened V by 4 bases and J by 0 bases, and 14 bases separated the two germline ends. The CDR3 here is CASSGRGKGSYEQYF. The CDR3 DNA reads as TGCGCCAGCAGCGGAAGGGGTAAGGGCTCCTACGAGCAGTACTTC.

This rearrangement joins TRBV5-1 to TRBJ1-3; D gene ambiguous. The CDR3 length is 16 residues. The germline V gene has CDR1 SGHRS and CDR2 YFSETQ. V was shortened by 1 base and J by 0 bases, with 11 bases between the two germline ends. CDR3 region: CASSLSGRDSGNTIYF. CDR3 coding DNA: TGCGCCAGCAGCTTGAGTGGACGGGACTCTGGAAACACCATATATTTT.

This chain joins TRBV5-1 and TRBJ1-2, with 10 bases identical to TRBD1. The length of the CDR3 is 15 residues. J lost 7 bases, V lost 0 bases, and 6 bases had no gene match. CDR1 is SGHRS and CDR2 is YFSETQ in the germline V gene. CDR3: CASSLEGQGSRGYTF. CDR3 sequence (DNA): TGCGCCAGCAGCTTGGAGGGACAGGGGTCGCGTGGCTACACCTTC.

The chain has TRBV7-9 and TRBJ1-1; D is possibly TRBD1 (6 bases). Trimming shortened V by 1 base and J by 1 base, and 10 bases separated the two germline ends. Germline-derived CDR1 and CDR2 are SEHNR and FQNEAQ (reference sequence). This CDR3 is 15 amino acids long. The CDR3 is CASSLVGGQNTEAFF. DNA of the CDR3: TGTGCCAGCAGCTTAGTAGGGGGACAGAACACTGAAGCTTTCTTT. The full variable domain, its missing parts supplied by reference TRBV7-9 and TRBJ1-1, is DTGVSQNPRHKITKRGQNVTFRCDPISEHNRLYWYRQTLGQGPEFLTYFQNEAQLEKSRLLSDRFSAERPKGSFSTLEIQRTEQGDSAMYLCASSLVGGQNTEAFFGQGTRLTVV.

This sequence joins TRBV21-1 and TRBJ1-1. TRBV21-1 is deemed a pseudogene. The CDR3 extends over 16 amino acids. CDR3 sequence reads: CASSKGAGTANTEAFF. The CDR3, as DNA: TGTGCCAGCAGCAAAGGGGCAGGGACGGCGAACACTGAAGCTTTCTTT.

The V call is TRBV11-1, the J call TRBJ1-1; D call uncertain. Germline V gives CDR1 SGHAT, CDR2 FQDESV (reference sequence). With 1 base removed from V and 11 bases from J, the gap between germline ends came to 11 bases. The CDR3 has 12 amino acids. CDR3 sequence reads: CASSLEQGSAFF. Here the CDR3 DNA reads TGTGCCAGCAGCTTAGAGCAAGGTTCGGCTTTCTTT.

CDR3 residues: CASSNQTRGPQHF. DNA for the CDR3: TGTGCCAGCAGTAACCAGACCAGGGGGCCCCAGCATTTT. The chain is built from TRBV6-1 and TRBJ1-5; tentatively, D is TRBD1 (6 bases). Germline CDR1 MNHNS, CDR2 SASEGT. The CDR3 loop spans 13 amino acids. V was shortened by 5 bases and J by 9 bases, with 14 bases between the two germline ends.

V usage is TRBV28 and J usage is TRBJ1-1; a weak D match, TRBD1 (5 bases). Trimming removed 8 bases from V and 5 bases from J, with 12 bases in between. The CDR3 totals 12 residues. Germline V gives CDR1 MDHEN, CDR2 SYDVKM. The CDR3 loop reads CASRGGKTEAFF. The CDR3, as DNA: TGTGCCAGCCGGGGGGGTAAGACTGAAGCTTTCTTT.

V usage is TRBV9 and J usage is TRBJ1-1; D unresolved. Germline CDR1 reads SGDLS; CDR2 reads YYNGEE. Trimming took 3 bases from V and 6 from J, leaving 12 bases between them. This CDR3 spans 13 amino acids. The CDR3, as DNA: TGTGCCAGCAGCGCGGGTTGGAAGCCTGAAGCTTTCTTT. This gives the protein CASSAGWKPEAFF.

The CDR3 DNA reads TGTGCCAGCTCACAAAACGCAGGGGACGGCTACACCTTC. Protein sequence: CASSQNAGDGYTF. The chain couples TRBV18 to TRBJ1-2; possibly TRBD1 for D (6 bases). The V end lost 4 bases, the J end lost 8 bases, and 14 bases lay between the germline ends. Germline assignment: CDR1 KGHSH and CDR2 LQKENI. The CDR3 totals 13 residues. The complete variable domain, with remaining parts taken from reference TRBV18 and TRBJ1-2, reads NAGVMQNPRHLVRRRGQEARLRCSPMKGHSHVYWYRQLPEEGLKFMVYLQKENIIDESGMPKERFSAEFPKEGPSILRIQQVVRGDSAAYFCASSQNAGDGYTFGSGTRLTVV.

The CDR3 region is CASSSLKDLSGEQYF. The CDR3 coding sequence is TGTGCCAGCAGCTCCCTGAAGGACCTGTCGGGCGAGCAGTACTTC. The chain joins TRBV11-2 to TRBJ2-7, with unresolved D. This CDR3 comprises 15 residues. V lost 4 bases, J lost 6 bases, and 19 bases lay in between. CDR1 and CDR2 from the germline V gene are SGHAT and FQNNGV.

This clone came up once. V gene TRBV9 combines with J gene TRBJ2-6, with 7 bases matching TRBD1. Germline values: CDR1 SGDLS, CDR2 YYNGEE. CDR3 length: 18 amino acids. V lost 0 bases to trimming and J lost 2 bases; unmatched junction nucleotides: 8. Written as DNA, the CDR3 is TGTGCCAGCAGCGTAGAAGGGGGCGCGGTTACTGGGGCCAACGTCCTGACTTTC. Translating it yields CASSVEGGAVTGANVLTF. Full variable domain (outside the CDR3, taken from reference TRBV9 and TRBJ2-6): DSGVTQTPKHLITATGQRVTLRCSPRSGDLSVYWYQQSLDQGLQFLIQYYNGEERAKGNILERFSAQQFPDLHSELNLSSLELGDSALYFCASSVEGGAVTGANVLTFGAGSRLTVL.

V is TRBV7-2 and J is TRBJ1-1; weak D call: TRBD1 (5 bases). The CDR3 sequence is 13 residues long. Germline V gene data show CDR1 as SGHTA and CDR2 as FQGNSA. V lost 1 base, J lost 4 bases, and 7 bases lay in between. The CDR3 region is CASSLGQGTEAFF. In nucleotides, the CDR3 is TGTGCCAGCAGCTTAGGGCAGGGCACTGAAGCTTTCTTT.

V gene TRBV20-1 combines with J gene TRBJ1-3; tentative D call: TRBD1 (6 bases). CDR3 length: 13 residues. Germline V gene lookup returns CDR1 DFQATT and CDR2 SNEGSKA (reference sequence). V lost 3 bases and J lost 2, with 8 bases in between. CDR3 sequence reads: CSASPGAGNTIYF. CDR3 bases: TGCAGTGCTAGTCCAGGGGCTGGAAACACCATATATTTT.

The chain couples TRBV28 to TRBJ2-5; the D gene is possibly TRBD2 (5 bases). V lost 6 bases and J 5 bases, leaving 13 bases between the germline ends. Germline lookup yields CDR1 MDHEN and CDR2 SYDVKM. CDR3 size: 13 residues. CDR3 sequence (DNA): TGTGCCAGCAGCCTCTCCGGGGTGGAGACCCAGTACTTC. This codes for CASSLSGVETQYF.

The rearrangement uses TRBV3-1 (or the pseudogene TRBV3-2) and TRBJ1-6; D ambiguous. Germline assignment: CDR1 LGHDT and CDR2 YNNKEL (reference sequence). V was pared by 2 bases and J by 10 bases, with 6 bases between. The CDR3 sequence is 12 residues long. CDR3 in DNA: TGTGCCAGCAGCCAACGAGGCTCACCCCTCCACTTT. Translating it yields CASSQRGSPLHF.